What follows are 32 T cell receptor beta chains derived from one specimen sequenced in a study of T cells in Graves' hyperthyroidism and ophthalmopathy. TCR beta CDR3 regions were amplified from RNA transcripts. In the first-round RT-PCR of the TCR CDR3, the HTBI primer set was used. TCRdb reanalysed the multiplex PCR reads using MiXCR and keeps one entry per CDR3 protein. The data hold 200,000 to 250,000 distinct CDR3 sequences, with roughly 18% observed a single time. Sequenced sample: blood. These receptors were collected from a man aged 45-65 years with Graves' hyperthyroidism.

This chain connects TRBV5-6 to TRBJ1-5; TRBD1 agrees at 9 bases. Germline V gene data show CDR1 as SGHDT and CDR2 as YYEEEE. The CDR3 loop spans 15 amino acids. The J segment lost 6 bases and the V segment lost 0 bases, leaving 4 bases of the junction unmatched. The CDR3 spells CASSLGTGEGQPQHF. DNA of the CDR3: TGTGCCAGCAGCTTGGGGACAGGGGAGGGTCAGCCCCAGCATTTT.

The table lists this clonotype with many counts. The chain is built from TRBV2 and TRBJ2-1; maybe TRBD1 (6 bases). Trimming cost V 7 bases and J 7 bases, with 14 bases left between them. Germline values: CDR1 SNHLY, CDR2 FYNNEI. This CDR3 contains 13 residues. DNA for the CDR3: TGTGCCAGCAAAATGGCAGGGGCAAATGAGCAGTTCTTC. Protein sequence: CASKMAGANEQFF.

This clonotype was counted ten times or more. The chain carries TRBV11-2 and TRBJ2-2; D unclear. V gave up 1 base and J gave up 2 bases, with 11 bases separating them. The CDR3 contains 16 residues. Germline-derived CDR1 and CDR2 are SGHAT and FQNNGV. The chain's CDR3 is CASSLVLAPNTGELFF. The CDR3 nucleotides are TGTGCCAGCAGCTTAGTATTGGCCCCAAACACCGGGGAGCTGTTTTTT.

This clonotype was observed many times. The gene calls are TRBV7-6 and TRBJ1-1, with TRBD1 matching over 8 bases. The CDR3 extends over 14 amino acids. Germline values: CDR1 SGHVS, CDR2 FNYEAQ. Germline trimming cut 5 bases from V and 7 bases from J; bases unmatched to any gene: 9. This chain's CDR3 is CASSQGAVTGEAFF. The CDR3 DNA reads as TGTGCCAGCAGCCAGGGGGCGGTTACAGGTGAAGCTTTCTTT.

In its sample, this clonotype was seen many times. The genes are TRBV7-2 and TRBJ2-7; D is possibly TRBD1 or TRBD2 (5 bases each). This CDR3 contains 14 residues. The germline V gene has CDR1 SGHTA and CDR2 FQGNSA. V lost 8 bases and J 0 bases, leaving 14 bases between the germline ends. CDR3 in DNA: TGTGCCAGCGAACGTGGGGACGACTCCTACGAGCAGTACTTC. It specifies CASERGDDSYEQYF.

Many counts were recorded for this clonotype. J is TRBJ2-7 and V is TRBV20-1; D may be TRBD2 (5 bases). Germline lookup yields CDR1 DFQATT and CDR2 SNEGSKA (reference sequence). This CDR3 has 14 amino acids. V shed 0 bases and J shed 7 bases, with 16 bases lying between them. CDR3 sequence: CSARDPPSPREQYF. As DNA, the CDR3 is TGCAGTGCTAGAGATCCCCCTAGCCCACGAGAGCAGTACTTC.

This clonotype was observed at least ten times. The chain carries TRBV7-2 and TRBJ2-1; 7 bases match TRBD2. Per germline, CDR1 SGHTA and CDR2 FQGNSA. The CDR3 is made up of 12 amino acids. V lost 5 bases, J lost 9 bases, and 4 bases stayed unmatched. The CDR3 DNA follows: TGTGCCAGCAGCAAGCCGGGGGGTGAGCAGTTCTTC. It is translated as CASSKPGGEQFF.

This clonotype was recorded at least ten times. The genes are TRBV6-2 or TRBV6-3 and TRBJ1-5; 9 bases agree with TRBD1. V trimming: 6 bases; J trimming: 6 bases; junction bases outside the gene matches: 9. Germline CDR1 and CDR2: MNHEY and SVGEGT. This CDR3 comprises 15 residues. The DNA of the CDR3 is TGTGCCAGCAGGTTCAGACAGGGGGTGAGTCAGCCCCAGCATTTT. Its translation is CASRFRQGVSQPQHF.

This clonotype was recorded a few times. The chain couples TRBV29-1 to TRBJ1-1; a weak D match, TRBD1 (6 bases). Germline V gene data show CDR1 as SQVTM and CDR2 as ANQGSEA. The CDR3 sequence is 14 residues long. V lost 4 bases, J lost 4 bases, and 16 bases lay in between. The CDR3 bases are TGCAGCGTTGTGAGAGGGGGGGGGAGCACTGAAGCTTTCTTT. Translated, it gives CSVVRGGGSTEAFF. Full variable domain (remainder filled in from reference TRBV29-1 and TRBJ1-1): SAVISQKPSRDICQRGTSLTIQCQVDSQVTMMFWYRQQPGQSLTLIATANQGSEATYESGFVIDKFPISRPNLTFSTLTVSNMSPEDSSIYLCSVVRGGGSTEAFFGQGTRLTVV.

This clonotype was counted a few times. The chain has TRBV6-1 and TRBJ1-4; 7 nucleotides line up with TRBD1. This CDR3 region has 13 residues. V dropped 6 bases and J dropped 8; count of bases not matched to a gene: 6. Germline CDR1 and CDR2: MNHNS and SASEGT. CDR3 region: CASSGTVGEKLFF. The CDR3 nucleotides are TGTGCCAGCAGCGGGACAGTCGGGGAAAAACTGTTTTTT.

This clonotype has only one observation. The rearrangement links TRBV10-3 to TRBJ2-5; weak D call: TRBD1 (6 bases). Germline assignment: CDR1 ENHRY and CDR2 SYGVKD. The CDR3 consists of 14 residues. V lost 5 bases and J 4 bases, leaving 14 bases between the germline ends. CDR3 protein: CAISPDSNRETQYF. The CDR3 DNA follows: TGTGCCATCAGTCCGGACAGTAACCGAGAGACCCAGTACTTC.

A remark on this clonotype: This may stem from a read error, because a much larger clone lies one nucleotide away. No conserved phenylalanine or tryptophan ends this CDR3, so it is likely a read error. The V and J genes are TRBV7-9 and TRBJ2-7; D uncertain. This CDR3 is built from 13 residues. Trimming shortened V by 3 bases and J by 6 bases, and 12 bases separated the two germline ends. CDR1 SEHNR and CDR2 FQNEAQ come from the germline V gene (reference sequence). The CDR3 spells CASSFESVLEQYL. The CDR3 DNA is TGTGCCAGCAGCTTCGAGAGTGTCCTCGAGCAGTACCTC.

This clonotype has at least ten counts. The CDR3 loop is CAWSPLAGVYNEQFF. The CDR3 coding sequence is TGTGCCTGGTCCCCACTAGCGGGAGTGTACAATGAGCAGTTCTTC. This chain links TRBV30 with TRBJ2-1; the match to TRBD2 covers 11 bases. Germline CDR1 GTSNPN, CDR2 SVGIG (reference sequence). The CDR3 length is 15 residues. Trimming cost V 5 bases and J 4 bases; bases outside gene matches: 7.

This clonotype was counted between two and nine times. The V and J genes are TRBV27 and TRBJ2-7, with TRBD2 matching 9 bases. The CDR3 totals 14 residues. After removal of 8 bases from V and 5 bases from J, the junction contained 10 bases not matched to a gene. CDR1 and CDR2 (germline): MNHEY, SMNVEV (reference sequence). CDR3 amino acids: CASRHSGRINEQYF. The CDR3 coding sequence is TGTGCCAGCCGACATAGCGGGAGAATCAACGAGCAGTACTTC.

There are many counts of this clonotype. The DNA for the CDR3 is TGTGCCAGCAGTTTAACCAGCGATAACTATGGCTACACCTTC. Translated, it gives CASSLTSDNYGYTF. The chain employs TRBV28 and TRBJ1-2; no firm D call. The CDR3 is 14 amino acids. V was cut by 2 bases and J by 1 base, with 8 bases left in between. Germline CDR1 is MDHEN and CDR2 is SYDVKM.

This clonotype was picked up many times. The genes are TRBV3-1 and TRBJ1-1; D remains unclear. Trimming stripped 3 bases from V and 6 bases from J, with 14 bases between. This CDR3 spans 14 amino acids. Germline CDR1 is LGHDT and CDR2 is YNNKEL (reference sequence). The CDR3 spells CASSHPTLPSEAFF. DNA of the CDR3: TGTGCCAGCAGCCACCCGACTCTACCCTCTGAAGCTTTCTTT.

This clonotype was observed many times. J is TRBJ2-2 and V is TRBV12-3 or TRBV12-4, with unresolved D. This CDR3 region has 15 residues. V lost 6 bases, J lost 0 bases, and 11 bases lay in between. The CDR3 here is CASRLTPANTGELFF. CDR3 nucleotides: TGTGCCAGCAGGCTAACACCCGCGAACACCGGGGAGCTGTTTTTT.

This clonotype was counted many times. The chain uses TRBV28 and TRBJ2-7; D may be TRBD1 or TRBD2 (5 bases each). Germline V gives CDR1 MDHEN, CDR2 SYDVKM. The length of the CDR3 is 13 residues. V lost 8 bases, J lost 3 bases, and 14 bases lay in between. DNA of the CDR3: TGTGCCAGCGGGAACTGGGACCTCTACGAGCAGTACTTC. Translation gives CASGNWDLYEQYF. Filled out from reference TRBV28 and TRBJ2-7, the complete variable domain reads DVKVTQSSRYLVKRTGEKVFLECVQDMDHENMFWYRQDPGLGLRLIYFSYDVKMKEKGDIPEGYSVSREKKERFSLILESASTNQTSMYLCASGNWDLYEQYFGPGTRLTVT.

This clonotype has at least ten counts. The chain joins TRBV11-2 to TRBJ2-5, with 7 nucleotides matching TRBD1. The CDR3 totals 15 residues. Trimming took 5 bases from V and 4 from J; bases not matched to a gene: 10. Germline CDR1 is SGHAT and CDR2 is FQNNGV. DNA for the CDR3: TGTGCCAGCAGCGTCTCAACAGGGGTCGGAGAGACCCAGTACTTC. This codes for CASSVSTGVGETQYF.

The CDR3, as DNA: TGTGCCACCAGTGACCCAGATCAGCCCCAGCATTTT. Translated, it gives CATSDPDQPQHF. J is TRBJ1-5 and V is TRBV24-1; D gene unclear. Germline V CDR1 and CDR2: KGHDR, SFDVKD. V shed 4 bases and J shed 5 bases, with 5 bases lying between them. The CDR3 contains 12 residues.

This clonotype has at least ten counts. The rearrangement uses TRBV18 and TRBJ2-1; 10 bases align to TRBD2. After removal of 0 bases from V and 3 bases from J, the junction contained 2 bases not matched to a gene. The CDR3 runs 16 residues. Per germline, CDR1 KGHSH and CDR2 LQKENI. The CDR3 DNA reads TGTGCCAGCTCACCACCGCGGACTAGCGGCTACAATGAGCAGTTCTTC. This codes for CASSPPRTSGYNEQFF.

This clonotype was seen a handful of times. CDR3 residues: CASSLGGGLALGKNIQYF. CDR3 coding DNA: TGTGCCAGCAGCTTAGGCGGGGGACTAGCGCTTGGCAAAAACATTCAGTACTTC. The chain has TRBV7-2 and TRBJ2-4, with TRBD2 matching over 10 bases. The CDR3 sequence is 18 residues long. V trimming: 1 base; J trimming: 3 bases; junction bases outside the gene matches: 9. Per germline, CDR1 SGHTA and CDR2 FQGNSA. Full variable domain (outside the CDR3, taken from reference TRBV7-2 and TRBJ2-4): GAGVSQSPSNKVTEKGKDVELRCDPISGHTALYWYRQSLGQGLEFLIYFQGNSAPDKSGLPSDRFSAERTGGSVSTLTIQRTQQEDSAVYLCASSLGGGLALGKNIQYFGAGTRLSVL.

This clonotype was seen repeatedly, ten times or more. The chain joins TRBV28 to TRBJ2-6; D call uncertain. This CDR3 comprises 15 residues. Trimming took off 7 bases at V and 0 bases at J, with 10 bases between the two ends. Looked up from germline, CDR1 is MDHEN and CDR2 is SYDVKM. DNA of the CDR3: TGTGCCAGCAAGAGGAGATTCTCTGGGGCCAACGTCCTGACTTTC. As protein: CASKRRFSGANVLTF.

In its sample, this clonotype was seen a few times. The rearrangement links TRBV3-1 to TRBJ1-2, with D possibly TRBD1 on 5 matching bases. The CDR3 is 13 amino acids. Germline V lookup: CDR1 LGHDT, CDR2 YNNKEL (reference sequence). Trimming pared 1 base from V and 5 bases from J, leaving 8 bases between. CDR3 DNA sequence: TGTGCCAGCAGCCAAGTGGGGCTTTATGGCTACACCTTC. Protein: CASSQVGLYGYTF.

This clonotype was seen more than once but under ten times. The J gene is TRBJ1-4, the V gene TRBV29-1, with D possibly being TRBD1 (5 bases). The V gene lost 7 bases and the J gene lost 5 bases, with 17 bases spanning the gap. This CDR3 spans 14 amino acids. CDR1 is SQVTM, CDR2 ANQGSEA, per germline. The CDR3 is CSATTVGQNEKLFF. The CDR3, as DNA: TGCAGCGCCACCACGGTGGGGCAGAATGAAAAACTGTTTTTT. The complete variable domain, with remaining parts taken from reference TRBV29-1 and TRBJ1-4, reads SAVISQKPSRDICQRGTSLTIQCQVDSQVTMMFWYRQQPGQSLTLIATANQGSEATYESGFVIDKFPISRPNLTFSTLTVSNMSPEDSSIYLCSATTVGQNEKLFFGSGTQLSVL.

The sample holds many counts of this clonotype. The V and J genes are TRBV20-1 and TRBJ2-3; D unclear. V lost 2 bases and J 2 bases, leaving 17 bases between the germline ends. Germline CDR1 and CDR2: DFQATT and SNEGSKA (reference sequence). The CDR3 loop spans 16 amino acids. This CDR3 is CSARSLDRALTDTQYF. In nucleotides, the CDR3 is TGCAGTGCTAGATCCCTCGACCGAGCCCTCACAGATACGCAGTATTTT.

This clonotype has a count of ten or more. The chain carries TRBV5-5 and TRBJ2-5; the D gene could be TRBD1 or TRBD2 (5 bases each). CDR1 and CDR2 (germline): SGHKS, YYEKEE (reference sequence). Trimming cost V 3 bases and J 0 bases, with 12 bases left between them. The CDR3 has 15 residues. The CDR3, as DNA: TGTGCCAGCAGCTCCGGGGCGTGGGACCAAGAGACCCAGTACTTC. It encodes CASSSGAWDQETQYF.

As regards this clonotype: A read error may be the cause here, since a much bigger clone is one base away. The chain couples TRBV5-5 to TRBJ2-7; TRBD2 matches 10 bases. Germline CDR1 and CDR2: SGHKS and YYEKEE (reference sequence). CDR3 size: 16 residues. This CDR3 is CASRKPGTSEAYEQHF. Written as DNA, the CDR3 is TGTGCCAGCAGAAAGCCCGGGACTAGCGAGGCCTACGAGCAGCACTTC.

This chain links TRBV6-2 or TRBV6-3 with TRBJ2-1; the match to TRBD2 covers 9 bases. The germline V gene encodes CDR1 MNHEY and CDR2 SVGEGT. This CDR3 comprises 14 residues. V shed 6 bases, J shed 8 bases, and the junction held 8 bases outside the gene matches. This CDR3 reads CASSPLRTSDEQFF. CDR3 DNA: TGTGCCAGCAGCCCACTAAGGACTAGCGATGAGCAGTTCTTC.

The chain links TRBV7-2 to TRBJ2-7, with 15 bases that match TRBD2. The CDR3 is made up of 18 amino acids. The V and J ends lost 4 bases and 1 base, in that order; junction bases with no gene match: 8. From germline, CDR1 is SGHTA and CDR2 FQGNSA. CDR3 in DNA: TGTGCCAGCAGCTATTGGACTAGCGGGAGGGCGAGGTCCTACGAGCAGTACTTC. As protein: CASSYWTSGRARSYEQYF.

This clonotype was recorded at least ten times. The chain is built from TRBV30 and TRBJ2-5; D gene ambiguous. This CDR3 is 12 amino acids long. The ends were cut back, 3 bases at V and 5 bases at J, with 10 bases in the middle. Germline values: CDR1 GTSNPN, CDR2 SVGIG (reference sequence). As DNA, the CDR3 is TGTGCCTGGAGCTCAAATCCGGAGACCCAGTACTTC. Translating gives CAWSSNPETQYF.

This clonotype was counted ten times or more. The chain employs TRBV18 and TRBJ1-4; D gene ambiguous. V was pared by 3 bases and J by 8 bases, with 16 bases between. CDR3 length equals 15 residues. CDR1 is KGHSH and CDR2 is LQKENI in the germline V gene. The CDR3 reads CASSPRRADGEKLFF. The DNA for the CDR3 is TGTGCCAGCTCACCGCGGCGCGCCGATGGGGAAAAACTGTTTTTT.